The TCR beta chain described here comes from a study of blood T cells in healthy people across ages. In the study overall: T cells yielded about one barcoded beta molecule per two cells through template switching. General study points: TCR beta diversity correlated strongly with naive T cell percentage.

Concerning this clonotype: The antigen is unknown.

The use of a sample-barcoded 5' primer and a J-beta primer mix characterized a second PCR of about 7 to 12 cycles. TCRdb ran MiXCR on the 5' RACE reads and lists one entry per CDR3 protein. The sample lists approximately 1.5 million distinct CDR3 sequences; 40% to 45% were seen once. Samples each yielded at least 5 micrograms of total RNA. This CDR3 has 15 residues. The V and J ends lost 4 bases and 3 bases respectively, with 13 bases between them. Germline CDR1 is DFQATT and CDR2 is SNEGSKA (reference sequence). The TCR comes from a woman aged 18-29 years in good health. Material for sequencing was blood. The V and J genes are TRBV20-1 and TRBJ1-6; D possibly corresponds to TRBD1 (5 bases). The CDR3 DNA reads TGCAGTGCTAAACCTTCGACAGTCTATAATTCACCCCTCCACTTT. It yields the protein CSAKPSTVYNSPLHF.